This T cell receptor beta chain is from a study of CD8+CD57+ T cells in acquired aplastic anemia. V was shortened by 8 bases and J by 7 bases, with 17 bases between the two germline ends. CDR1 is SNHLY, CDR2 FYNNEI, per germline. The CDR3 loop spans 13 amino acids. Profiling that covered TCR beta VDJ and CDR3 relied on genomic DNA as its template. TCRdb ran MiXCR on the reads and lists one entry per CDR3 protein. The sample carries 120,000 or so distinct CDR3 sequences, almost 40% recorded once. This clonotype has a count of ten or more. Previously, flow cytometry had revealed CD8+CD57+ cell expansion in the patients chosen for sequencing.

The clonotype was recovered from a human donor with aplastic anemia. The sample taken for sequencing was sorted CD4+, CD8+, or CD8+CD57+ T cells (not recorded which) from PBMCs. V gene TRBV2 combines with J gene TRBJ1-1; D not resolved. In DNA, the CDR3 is TGTGCCAGCCACATACTCGCCCGGAATGAAGCTTTCTTT. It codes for CASHILARNEAFF.